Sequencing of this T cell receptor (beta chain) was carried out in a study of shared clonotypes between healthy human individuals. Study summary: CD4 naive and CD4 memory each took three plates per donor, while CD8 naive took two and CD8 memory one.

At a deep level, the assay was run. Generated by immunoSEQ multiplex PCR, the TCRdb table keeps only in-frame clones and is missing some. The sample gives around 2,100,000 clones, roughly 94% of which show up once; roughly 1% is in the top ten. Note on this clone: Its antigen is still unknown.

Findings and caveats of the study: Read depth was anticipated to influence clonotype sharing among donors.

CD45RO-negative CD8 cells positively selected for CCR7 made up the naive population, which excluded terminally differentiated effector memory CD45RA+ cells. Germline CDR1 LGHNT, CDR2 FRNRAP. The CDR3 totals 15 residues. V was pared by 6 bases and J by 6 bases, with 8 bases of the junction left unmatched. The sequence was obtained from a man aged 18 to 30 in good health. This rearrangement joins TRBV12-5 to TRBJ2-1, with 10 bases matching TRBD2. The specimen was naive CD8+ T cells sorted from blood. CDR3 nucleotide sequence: TGTGCTAGTGGCTTGACTAGCGGGCATTTCAATGAGCAGTTCTTC. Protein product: CASGLTSGHFNEQFF.